A single TCR beta chain is shown here with its context. As yet, its antigen is unknown. The data stem from a study of intratumoral heterogeneity in liver cancer. Overall study: The median patient age was about 66 years, and most were male.

Some clones are missing from TCRdb's copy, which holds only in-frame ones; the method was immunoSEQ multiplex PCR. The data hold about 6,400 clones, with 55% observed a single time. V dropped 6 bases and J dropped 8 bases, with 10 bases sitting between them. The CDR3 is made up of 11 amino acids. Germline-derived CDR1 and CDR2 are MNHEY and SVGAGI. Study findings and constraints: In each patient, region a exceeded region b in unique T-cell expansions.

Multiple geographically separated regions of the hepatocellular carcinoma nodule were sampled separately. The specimen was tumor tissue, collected before any cancer treatment. The chain recombines TRBV6-5 with TRBJ1-2; D is possibly TRBD1 (6 bases). The source is a man aged 65-85 years with hepatocellular carcinoma. CDR3 loop: CASRQGLGYTF. The CDR3 region has the DNA TGTGCCAGCAGACAGGGTTTGGGCTACACCTTC.